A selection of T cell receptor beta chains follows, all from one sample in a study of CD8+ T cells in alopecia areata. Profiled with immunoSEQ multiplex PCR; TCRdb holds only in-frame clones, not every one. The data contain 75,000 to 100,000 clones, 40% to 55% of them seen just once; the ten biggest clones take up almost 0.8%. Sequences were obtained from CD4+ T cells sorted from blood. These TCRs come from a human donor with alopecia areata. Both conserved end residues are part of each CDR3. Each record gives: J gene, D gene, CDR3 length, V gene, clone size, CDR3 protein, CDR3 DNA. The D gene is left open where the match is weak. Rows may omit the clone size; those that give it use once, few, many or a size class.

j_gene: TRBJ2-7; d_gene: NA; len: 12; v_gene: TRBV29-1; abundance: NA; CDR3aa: CSVERGTYEQYF; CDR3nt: TGCAGCGTTGAACGGGGAACTTACGAGCAGTACTTC
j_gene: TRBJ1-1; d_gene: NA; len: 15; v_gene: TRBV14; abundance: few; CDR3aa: CASSQERAANTEAFF; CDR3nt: TGTGCCAGCAGCCAAGAGAGAGCGGCGAACACTGAAGCTTTCTTT
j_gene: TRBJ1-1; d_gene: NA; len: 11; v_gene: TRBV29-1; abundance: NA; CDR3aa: CSVVVYTEAFF; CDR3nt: TGCAGCGTTGTGGTTTACACTGAAGCTTTCTTT
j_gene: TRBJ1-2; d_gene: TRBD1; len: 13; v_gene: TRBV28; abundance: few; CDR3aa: CASSLEGAHGYTF; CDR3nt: TGTGCCAGCAGTTTGGAGGGGGCGCATGGCTACACCTTC
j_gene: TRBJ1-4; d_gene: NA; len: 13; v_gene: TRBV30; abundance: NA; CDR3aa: CAWASRIDEKLFF; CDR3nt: TGTGCCTGGGCGAGCCGAATTGATGAAAAACTGTTTTTT
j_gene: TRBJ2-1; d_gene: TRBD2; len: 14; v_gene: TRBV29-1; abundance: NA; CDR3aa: CSVERPAGANEQFF; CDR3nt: TGCAGCGTTGAACGCCCAGCGGGAGCCAATGAGCAGTTCTTC
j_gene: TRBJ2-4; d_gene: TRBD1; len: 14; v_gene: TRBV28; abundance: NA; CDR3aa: CASSPGQGRHIQYF; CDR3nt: TGTGCCAGCAGTCCAGGACAGGGGCGACACATTCAGTACTTC
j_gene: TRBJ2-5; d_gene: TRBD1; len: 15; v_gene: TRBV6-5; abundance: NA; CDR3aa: CASSPDDRGQETQYF; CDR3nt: TGTGCCAGCAGCCCAGATGACAGGGGGCAAGAGACCCAGTACTTC
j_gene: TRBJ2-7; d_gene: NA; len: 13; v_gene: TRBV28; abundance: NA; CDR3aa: CASSPSPWDEQYF; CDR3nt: TGTGCCAGCAGTCCGTCCCCGTGGGACGAGCAGTACTTC
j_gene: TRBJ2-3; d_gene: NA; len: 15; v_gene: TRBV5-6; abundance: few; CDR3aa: CASSLGTLSGYTQYF; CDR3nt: TGTGCCAGCAGCTTGGGGACACTTAGTGGATATACGCAGTATTTT
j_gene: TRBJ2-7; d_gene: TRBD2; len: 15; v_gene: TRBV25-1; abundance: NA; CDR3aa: CASSESGTRTYEQYF; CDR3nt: TGTGCCAGCAGTGAATCGGGGACTAGGACCTACGAGCAGTACTTC
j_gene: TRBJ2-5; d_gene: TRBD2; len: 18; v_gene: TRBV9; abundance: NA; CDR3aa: CASSVGASGRAGGETQYF; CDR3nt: TGTGCCAGCAGCGTAGGGGCTAGCGGGAGGGCCGGTGGAGAGACCCAGTACTTC
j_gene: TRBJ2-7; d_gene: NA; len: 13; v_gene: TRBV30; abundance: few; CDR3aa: CACTGPSSYEQYF; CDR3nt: TGTGCCTGCACAGGGCCAAGCTCCTACGAGCAGTACTTC
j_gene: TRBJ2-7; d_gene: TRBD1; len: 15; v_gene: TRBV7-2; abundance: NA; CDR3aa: CASSPHRDSSYEQYF; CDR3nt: TGTGCCAGCTCCCCCCACCGGGACAGTTCCTACGAGCAGTACTTC
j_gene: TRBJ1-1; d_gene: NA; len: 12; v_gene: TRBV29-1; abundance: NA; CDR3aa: CSVMDGNTEAFF; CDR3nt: TGCAGCGTTATGGATGGGAACACTGAAGCTTTCTTT
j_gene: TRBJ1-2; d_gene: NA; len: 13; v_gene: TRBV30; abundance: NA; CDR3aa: CAWSVTGTYGYTF; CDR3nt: TGTGCCTGGAGTGTAACAGGGACCTATGGCTACACCTTC
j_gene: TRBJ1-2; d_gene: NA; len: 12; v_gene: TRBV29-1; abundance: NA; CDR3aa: CSVEQGPGGYTF; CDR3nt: TGCAGCGTTGAACAGGGGCCTGGAGGCTACACCTTC
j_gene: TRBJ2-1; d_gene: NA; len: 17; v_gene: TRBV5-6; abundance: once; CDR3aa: CASSLAGYVSSYNEQFF; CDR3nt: TGTGCCAGCAGCTTGGCAGGGTACGTTAGCTCCTACAATGAGCAGTTCTTC
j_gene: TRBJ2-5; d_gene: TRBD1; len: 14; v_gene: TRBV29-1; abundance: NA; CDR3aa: CSGDRTGAGKTQYF; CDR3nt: TGCAGCGGGGACCGGACAGGGGCGGGGAAGACCCAGTACTTC
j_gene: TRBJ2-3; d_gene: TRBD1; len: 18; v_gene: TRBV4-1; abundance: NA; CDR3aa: CASSQDMPTGGFADTQYF; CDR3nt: TGCGCCAGCAGCCAAGATATGCCGACAGGGGGTTTCGCAGATACGCAGTATTTT
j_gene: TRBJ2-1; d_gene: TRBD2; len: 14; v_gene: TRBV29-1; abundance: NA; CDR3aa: CSVGRLAGGNEQFF; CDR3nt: TGCAGCGTGGGGCGACTAGCGGGAGGTAATGAGCAGTTCTTC
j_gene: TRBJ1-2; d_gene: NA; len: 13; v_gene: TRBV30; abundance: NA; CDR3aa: CAWSVKTDGGYTF; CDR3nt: TGTGCCTGGAGTGTAAAGACAGATGGAGGCTACACCTTC
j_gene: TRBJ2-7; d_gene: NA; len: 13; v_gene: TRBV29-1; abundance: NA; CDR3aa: CSAPGPRGYEQYF; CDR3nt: TGCAGCGCCCCCGGACCTCGGGGCTACGAGCAGTACTTC
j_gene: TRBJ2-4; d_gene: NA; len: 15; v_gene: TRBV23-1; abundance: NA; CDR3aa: CASSHWVQAKNIQYF; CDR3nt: TGCGCCAGCAGTCACTGGGTCCAAGCCAAAAACATTCAGTACTTC
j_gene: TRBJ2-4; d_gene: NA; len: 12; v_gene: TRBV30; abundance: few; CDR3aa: CAWSPSANIQYF; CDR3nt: TGTGCCTGGAGCCCTAGCGCGAACATTCAGTACTTC
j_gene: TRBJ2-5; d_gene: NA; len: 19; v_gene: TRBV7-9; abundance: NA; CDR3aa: CASATGSRGQTYLGETQYF; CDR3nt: TGTGCCTCAGCAACAGGGTCGAGGGGACAAACCTATTTGGGAGAGACCCAGTACTTC
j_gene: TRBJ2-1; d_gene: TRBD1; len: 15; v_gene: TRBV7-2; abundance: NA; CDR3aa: CASSVGQGAYNEQFF; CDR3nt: TGTGCCAGCAGCGTCGGACAGGGGGCGTACAATGAGCAGTTCTTC
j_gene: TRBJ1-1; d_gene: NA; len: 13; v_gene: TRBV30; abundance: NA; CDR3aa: CAWMFGGATEAFF; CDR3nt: TGTGCCTGGATGTTTGGGGGGGCGACTGAAGCTTTCTTT
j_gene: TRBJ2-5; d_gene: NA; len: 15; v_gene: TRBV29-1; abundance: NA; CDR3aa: CSVEEVRGVQETQYF; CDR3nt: TGCAGCGTTGAAGAGGTGCGGGGTGTCCAAGAGACCCAGTACTTC
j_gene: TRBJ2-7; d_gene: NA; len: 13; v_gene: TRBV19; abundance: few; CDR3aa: CASLEPNSYEQYF; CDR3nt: TGTGCCAGCCTTGAACCGAATTCCTACGAGCAGTACTTC
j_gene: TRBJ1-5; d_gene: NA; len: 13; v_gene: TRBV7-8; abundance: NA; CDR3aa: CASSPNSNQPQHF; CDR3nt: TGTGCCAGCAGCCCGAATAGCAATCAGCCCCAGCATTTT
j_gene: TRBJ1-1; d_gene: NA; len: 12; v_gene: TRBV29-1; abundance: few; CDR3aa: CSANGRGTEAFF; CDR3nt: TGCAGCGCCAACGGGCGGGGCACTGAAGCTTTCTTT
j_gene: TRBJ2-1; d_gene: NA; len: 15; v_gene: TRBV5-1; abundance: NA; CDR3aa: CASSGDRTAYNEQFF; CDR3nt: TGCGCCAGCAGCGGAGACAGGACTGCTTACAATGAGCAGTTCTTC
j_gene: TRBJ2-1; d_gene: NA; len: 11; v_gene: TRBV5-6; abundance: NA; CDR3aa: CASSLYNEQFF; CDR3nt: TGTGCCAGCAGCTTGTATAATGAGCAGTTCTTC
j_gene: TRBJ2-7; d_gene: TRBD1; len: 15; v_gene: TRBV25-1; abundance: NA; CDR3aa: CASSASGTGRYEQYF; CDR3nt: TGTGCCAGCAGTGCCTCCGGGACAGGGAGGTATGAGCAGTACTTC